The 18 T cell receptor beta chains in this list originate from one sample, sequenced in a study of T-cell reconstitution after alpha-beta-depleted transplantation in children. Unique molecular identifiers were incorporated during preparation of the TCRbeta library. TCRdb passed the PCR reads through MiXCR, listing each CDR3 protein once. Counted here are approximately 400,000 distinct CDR3 sequences, approximately 10% occurring once; the ten biggest clones make up 4.5% to 7%. Sequenced material: PBMCs from the stem cell graft donor, taken from the stem cell graft. The receptor source for this set is a human donor who donated a stem cell graft to a child with acute myeloid leukemia.

Concerning this clonotype itself: Possible read error: a much larger clone is one base away. The rearrangement joins TRBV20-1 to TRBJ1-4; 10 bases match TRBD1. CDR3 size: 15 residues. Germline V gives CDR1 DFQATT, CDR2 SNEGSKA (reference sequence). With 1 base clipped from V and 7 bases from J, the junction kept 6 bases outside the gene matches. This chain's CDR3 is CSARAPGQGTEKLFF. The DNA of the CDR3 is TGCAGTGCTAGAGCTCCGGGACAGGGGACTGAAAAACTGTTTTTT.

On this clonotype itself: Mismatch with germline at one junction end may stem from a read error. V is TRBV6-5 and J is TRBJ1-2; D is undetermined. The CDR3 runs to 14 residues. Germline V gene sequence: CDR1 MNHEY, CDR2 SVGAGI. CDR3 sequence reads: CASTYSGSREGYTF. CDR3 nucleotides: TGTGCCAGCACTTACTCGGGGTCACGCGAGGGCTACACCTTC.

The chain links TRBV5-1 to TRBJ1-5; TRBD1 might be the D (5 bases). CDR3 length: 15 amino acids. Deletions cut 1 base from V and 7 bases from J, with 15 bases between. Germline V CDR1 and CDR2: SGHRS, YFSETQ. The CDR3 region has the DNA TGCGCCAGCAGCTTGCCGCCCAGGGATGGCCAGCCCCAGCATTTT. Protein sequence: CASSLPPRDGQPQHF.

The gene calls are TRBV6-5 and TRBJ2-3; 8 positions agree with TRBD2. Germline values: CDR1 MNHEY, CDR2 SVGAGI. The length of the CDR3 is 15 residues. V lost 4 bases and J lost 5; bases outside the gene matches: 8. CDR3 in amino acids: CASSFRRGARDTQYF. In DNA form, the CDR3 reads TGTGCCAGCAGTTTTAGGCGGGGGGCACGAGATACGCAGTATTTT.

The V gene is TRBV20-1, the J gene TRBJ1-1; D is unresolved. The CDR3 sequence is 11 residues long. CDR1 is DFQATT and CDR2 is SNEGSKA in the germline V gene (reference sequence). V was pared by 6 bases and J by 1 base, with 6 bases between. The CDR3 sequence: CSATKNTEAFF. CDR3 in DNA: TGCAGTGCCACGAAGAACACTGAAGCTTTCTTT.

Of note for this clonotype: Mismatch with germline at one junction end may stem from a read error. The chain combines TRBV7-7 with TRBJ2-3, with D possibly being TRBD2 (5 bases). The CDR3 is made up of 14 amino acids. The germline gives CDR1 SSHAT, CDR2 FNYEAQ (reference sequence). CDR3 amino acids: CASSLGRDTDTQYF. CDR3 DNA: TGTGCTAGCAGCTTAGGACGGGACACAGATACGCAGTATTTT.

This clonotype appeared many times. The chain couples TRBV5-1 to TRBJ2-3, with 13 bases aligning to TRBD2. Losses at the gene ends were 0 bases for V and 5 bases for J; bases not matched to a gene: 6. The CDR3 consists of 17 residues. Germline V lookup: CDR1 SGHRS, CDR2 YFSETQ. The CDR3, as DNA: TGCGCCAGCAGCTTGGAAGGACTAGCGGGAGCTGGAGATACGCAGTATTTT. This codes for CASSLEGLAGAGDTQYF. The whole variable domain, filled in from reference TRBV5-1 and TRBJ2-3, reads KAGVTQTPRYLIKTRGQQVTLSCSPISGHRSVSWYQQTPGQGLQFLFEYFSETQRNKGNFPGRFSGRQFSNSRSEMNVSTLELGDSALYLCASSLEGLAGAGDTQYFGPGTRLTVL.

This clonotype was seen a few times. The chain has TRBV5-1 and TRBJ2-5; D call uncertain. V gave up 2 bases and J gave up 5 bases, with 16 bases separating them. Per germline, CDR1 SGHRS and CDR2 YFSETQ. The CDR3 consists of 15 residues. CDR3 loop: CASSLTYTRWETQYF. As DNA, the CDR3 is TGCGCCAGCAGCTTAACCTACACCCGATGGGAGACCCAGTACTTC.

The sample holds many counts of this clonotype. The V gene is TRBV7-2, the J gene TRBJ1-1, with D possibly TRBD1 on 6 matching bases. The CDR3 runs 14 residues. Per germline, CDR1 SGHTA and CDR2 FQGNSA. Trimming took off 4 bases at V and 5 bases at J, with 14 bases between the two ends. The CDR3 sequence is CASSSAIRGTEAFF. As DNA, the CDR3 is TGTGCCAGCAGCTCCGCTATCAGGGGAACTGAAGCTTTCTTT.

V is TRBV12-3 or TRBV12-4 and J is TRBJ1-6; no clear D. Trimming cost V 8 bases and J 7 bases, with 18 bases left between them. This CDR3 comprises 15 residues. This CDR3 is CASSPQGQLNSPLHF. The CDR3 bases are TGTGCCAGCTCACCCCAAGGGCAGCTAAATTCACCCCTCCACTTT.

This clonotype was seen a few times. The chain carries TRBV15 and TRBJ2-7, with D unclear. The CDR3 is 14 residues long. V was trimmed by 1 base and J by 3 bases, leaving 10 bases between them. The germline gives CDR1 LNHNV, CDR2 YYDKDF (reference sequence). The CDR3 region has the DNA TGTGCCACCAGCAGAGCCGGCTTAAACTACGAGCAGTACTTC. This translates into CATSRAGLNYEQYF.

This clonotype was seen more than once but under ten times. The chain uses TRBV5-5 and TRBJ1-1; possible D gene TRBD1, 5 bases. The CDR3 spans 16 residues. In germline, CDR1 is SGHKS, CDR2 YYEKEE (reference sequence). V was cut by 1 base and J by 1 base, with 14 bases left in between. The CDR3 DNA follows: TGTGCCAGCAGCTTGAAGGCAGGGTTGGGGAACACTGAAGCTTTCTTT. It specifies CASSLKAGLGNTEAFF.

This clonotype occurred a few times. This chain joins TRBV10-3 and TRBJ2-7; tentative D call: TRBD2 (7 bases). This CDR3 spans 14 amino acids. Trimming shortened V by 2 bases and J by 4 bases, and 12 bases separated the two germline ends. CDR1 is ENHRY and CDR2 is SYGVKD in the germline V gene. CDR3 loop: CAISERGAEYEQYV. The CDR3 nucleotides are TGTGCCATCAGTGAGCGGGGGGCGGAATACGAGCAGTACGTC.

A few counts support this clonotype. The chain combines TRBV20-1 with TRBJ2-1, with D perhaps TRBD1 (5 bases). The CDR3 length is 16 residues. Trimming removed 3 bases from V and 2 bases from J, with 17 bases in between. Germline CDR1 is DFQATT and CDR2 is SNEGSKA (reference sequence). The CDR3 DNA reads TGCAGTGCTAGCCTGAGCACAGGAAATACCTACAATGAGCAGTTCTTC. Translation gives CSASLSTGNTYNEQFF.

This clonotype showed up just a few times. This chain joins TRBV7-2 and TRBJ1-6; D unresolved. CDR1 and CDR2 from the germline V gene are SGHTA and FQGNSA. V lost 1 base, J lost 9 bases, and 16 bases lay in between. The CDR3 totals 16 residues. The CDR3 protein is CASSLVWQSVGSPLHF. The CDR3 nucleotides are TGTGCCAGCAGCTTAGTGTGGCAGTCCGTAGGTTCACCCCTCCACTTT.

This clonotype has ten or more counts. J is TRBJ2-2 and V is TRBV29-1; 11 nucleotides agree with TRBD1. Trimming removed 4 bases from V and 2 bases from J; junction bases left unmatched: 9. CDR1 is SQVTM and CDR2 is ANQGSEA in the germline V gene. This CDR3 is 17 amino acids long. The chain's CDR3 is CSVVSAWTGGNTGELFF. CDR3 DNA: TGCAGCGTTGTTTCGGCCTGGACAGGGGGCAACACCGGGGAGCTGTTTTTT.

This clonotype was counted between two and nine times. The chain links TRBV29-1 to TRBJ1-4; 12 bases match TRBD1. J gave up 15 bases and V 1 base, and 9 bases lay outside the gene matches. CDR3 length equals 14 residues. The germline V gene encodes CDR1 SQVTM and CDR2 ANQGSEA. The CDR3 sequence: CSVEGGTGGAGLFF. CDR3 nucleotides: TGCAGCGTTGAAGGGGGGACAGGGGGCGCGGGTTTGTTTTTT.

For the CDR3, the DNA is TGCAGCGTTACTGGACAGGGGGGTGGCTACACCTTC. Protein product: CSVTGQGGGYTF. The chain uses TRBV29-1 and TRBJ1-2, with 10 bases that match TRBD1. The CDR3 consists of 12 residues. Germline V gene lookup returns CDR1 SQVTM and CDR2 ANQGSEA. With V trimmed by 5 bases and J by 7 bases, 4 bases remained unmatched. The variable domain in full, completed from reference TRBV29-1 and TRBJ1-2, reads SAVISQKPSRDICQRGTSLTIQCQVDSQVTMMFWYRQQPGQSLTLIATANQGSEATYESGFVIDKFPISRPNLTFSTLTVSNMSPEDSSIYLCSVTGQGGGYTFGSGTRLTVV.